Listed here are 13 T cell receptor beta chains from one sample, sequenced in a study of cytomegalovirus exposure and HLA in healthy donors. The PCR had 60 Vbeta and 13 Jbeta primers. Some clones are missing from TCRdb's copy, which holds only in-frame ones; the method was immunoSEQ multiplex PCR. The sample lists about 140,000 clones, around two thirds occurring once. Sequencing input: PBMCs. These receptors all come from a male donor in good health and CMV-seronegative.

This clone was counted between two and nine times. The sample contains more than one DNA sequence encoding this CDR3. This chain connects TRBV28 to TRBJ2-4, with TRBD1 matching 9 bases. CDR1 and CDR2 from the germline V gene are MDHEN and SYDVKM. This CDR3 is built from 15 residues. V shed 5 bases and J 11 bases; nucleotides not matched to a gene: 13. For the CDR3, the DNA is TGTGCCAGCAGTCTCTGGACAGGGGCAGGGCTCCTTCAGTACTTC. Encoded protein: CASSLWTGAGLLQYF.

The chain joins TRBV28 to TRBJ1-2; D ambiguous. The germline V gene has CDR1 MDHEN and CDR2 SYDVKM. V lost 1 base to trimming and J lost 2 bases, with 8 bases between them. This CDR3 is 14 amino acids long. This chain's CDR3 is CASSLSARNYGYTF. CDR3 nucleotides: TGTGCCAGCAGTTTATCCGCCAGGAACTATGGCTACACCTTC.

The CDR3 here is CASSYDRGNTEAFF. The DNA for the CDR3 is TGTGCCAGCAGTTACGACAGGGGGAACACTGAAGCTTTCTTT. The chain is built from TRBV6-5 and TRBJ1-1; 8 nucleotides agree with TRBD1. The CDR3 covers 14 residues. In germline, CDR1 is MNHEY, CDR2 SVGAGI. J lost 1 base, V lost 2 bases, and 0 bases had no gene match.

The CDR3 protein is CASSYWTEIGDTIYF. CDR3 DNA sequence: TGTGCCAGCAGCTATTGGACAGAAATTGGTGACACCATATATTTT. This chain connects TRBV7-9 to TRBJ1-3; a possible D gene is TRBD1 (6 bases). CDR1 and CDR2 from the germline V gene are SEHNR and FQNEAQ (reference sequence). The CDR3 sequence is 15 residues long. Deletions cut 4 bases from V and 8 bases from J, with 18 bases between.

The chain recombines TRBV5-4 with TRBJ2-1; 10 bases map to TRBD1. Germline CDR1 SGHNT, CDR2 YYREEE (reference sequence). The CDR3 consists of 14 residues. Trimming cost V 5 bases and J 7 bases; bases outside gene matches: 6. CDR3 loop: CASRTGQGHNEQFF. The DNA for the CDR3 is TGTGCCAGCAGGACGGGACAGGGGCATAATGAGCAGTTCTTC.

The gene calls are TRBV18 and TRBJ2-7; D perhaps matches TRBD1 (6 bases). Germline CDR1 KGHSH, CDR2 LQKENI. This CDR3 is 15 amino acids long. V lost 6 bases, J lost 3 bases, and 18 bases lay in between. CDR3: CASSYAGDPFYEQYF. The CDR3 DNA reads TGTGCCAGCTCCTACGCAGGGGATCCCTTCTACGAGCAGTACTTC.

The rearrangement uses TRBV10-1 and TRBJ1-2, with TRBD1 matching 9 bases. J was trimmed by 8 bases and V by 0 bases; bases with no gene match: 4. CDR3 size: 14 residues. Germline V gene sequence: CDR1 WNHNN, CDR2 SYGVQD (reference sequence). In DNA form, the CDR3 reads TGCGCCAGCAGTGAGTCCCGGGACAGGGACGGCTACACCTTC. Translated, it gives CASSESRDRDGYTF.

V gene TRBV7-7 combines with J gene TRBJ2-7, with 10 bases aligning to TRBD1. V shed 5 bases and J 4 bases; nucleotides not matched to a gene: 8. The germline gives CDR1 SSHAT, CDR2 FNYEAQ (reference sequence). The CDR3 consists of 15 residues. CDR3 coding DNA: TGTGCCAGCAGCCCAGGGACAGGGGTTAAGTACGAGCAGTACTTC. Its translation is CASSPGTGVKYEQYF.

This clone was found a few times. The rearrangement joins TRBV7-2 to TRBJ2-7; TRBD1 aligns across 7 bases. The CDR3 length is 14 residues. V was pared by 3 bases and J by 7 bases, with 9 bases of the junction left unmatched. Per the germline V gene, CDR1 is SGHTA and CDR2 is FQGNSA. The CDR3 DNA reads TGTGCCAGCAGCTTCGAGACAGGGCCCGGTGAGCAGTACTTC. Translated: CASSFETGPGEQYF.

The DNA for the CDR3 is TGCAGTGCTACAGGGGTGGGGGAGCAGTACTTC. This translates into CSATGVGEQYF. The V gene is TRBV20-1, the J gene TRBJ2-7, with D possibly TRBD1 on 6 matching bases. V lost 4 bases and J 7 bases, leaving 11 bases between the germline ends. This CDR3 region has 11 residues. Germline V gives CDR1 DFQATT, CDR2 SNEGSKA (reference sequence).

The chain combines TRBV6-4 with TRBJ2-3; D is possibly TRBD2 (5 bases). The CDR3 runs to 17 residues. Per the germline V gene, CDR1 is MRHNA and CDR2 is SNTAGT. The V end was cut by 4 bases, the J end by 3 bases, with 20 bases between. The CDR3 DNA is TGTGCCAGCAGTGTCCCTCGCGGACTGAGTATAACAGATACGCAGTATTTT. This encodes CASSVPRGLSITDTQYF.

The gene calls are TRBV4-1 and TRBJ2-5; a possible D gene is TRBD1 (5 bases). Germline CDR1 reads MGHRA; CDR2 reads YSYEKL. The V end lost 0 bases, the J end lost 2 bases, and 7 bases lay between the germline ends. This CDR3 comprises 14 residues. CDR3 sequence: CASSQDQGQETQYF. The CDR3 nucleotides read TGCGCCAGCAGCCAAGATCAGGGTCAAGAGACCCAGTACTTC.

This chain joins TRBV18 and TRBJ2-3; 12 bases align to TRBD2. The CDR3 totals 16 residues. Germline values: CDR1 KGHSH, CDR2 LQKENI. J was trimmed by 8 bases and V by 8 bases; bases with no gene match: 14. CDR3 sequence: CASTVLAGGSPGTQYF. CDR3 bases: TGTGCCAGCACAGTACTAGCGGGGGGCTCCCCAGGTACGCAGTATTTT. Complete variable domain (other parts from reference TRBV18 and TRBJ2-3): NAGVMQNPRHLVRRRGQEARLRCSPMKGHSHVYWYRQLPEEGLKFMVYLQKENIIDESGMPKERFSAEFPKEGPSILRIQQVVRGDSAAYFCASTVLAGGSPGTQYFGPGTRLTVL.